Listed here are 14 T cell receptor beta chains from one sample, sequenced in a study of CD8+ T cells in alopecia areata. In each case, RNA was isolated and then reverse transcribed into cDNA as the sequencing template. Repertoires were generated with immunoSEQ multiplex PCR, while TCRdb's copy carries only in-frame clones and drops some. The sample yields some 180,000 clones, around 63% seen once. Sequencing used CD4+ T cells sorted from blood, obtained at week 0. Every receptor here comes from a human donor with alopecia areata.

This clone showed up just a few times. The CDR3 region is CAFRGGHEYGYTF. CDR3 DNA sequence: TGTGCCTTCCGGGGGGGACACGAGTATGGCTACACCTTC. The chain carries TRBV30 and TRBJ1-2; tentatively, D is TRBD1 (6 bases). CDR3 length: 13 amino acids. V dropped 7 bases and J dropped 5 bases, with 17 bases sitting between them. Germline V lookup: CDR1 GTSNPN, CDR2 SVGIG (reference sequence).

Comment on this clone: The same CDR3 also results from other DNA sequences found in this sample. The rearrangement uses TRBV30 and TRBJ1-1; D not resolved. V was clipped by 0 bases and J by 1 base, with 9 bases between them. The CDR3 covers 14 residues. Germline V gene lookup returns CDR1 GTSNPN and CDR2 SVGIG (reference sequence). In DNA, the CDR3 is TGTGCCTGGAGTGTACGACGGGGGAACACTGAAGCTTTCTTT. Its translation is CAWSVRRGNTEAFF.

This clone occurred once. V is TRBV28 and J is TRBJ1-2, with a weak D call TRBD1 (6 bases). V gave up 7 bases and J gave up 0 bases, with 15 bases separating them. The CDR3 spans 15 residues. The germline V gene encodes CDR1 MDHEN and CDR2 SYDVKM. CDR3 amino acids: CASTEGRTANYGYTF. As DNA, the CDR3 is TGTGCCAGCACAGAGGGGCGGACAGCTAACTATGGCTACACCTTC.

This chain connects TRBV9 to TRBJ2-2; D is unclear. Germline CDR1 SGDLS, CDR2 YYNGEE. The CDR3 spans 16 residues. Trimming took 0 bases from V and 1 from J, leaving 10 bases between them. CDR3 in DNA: TGTGCCAGCAGCGTAGGTTGGGCTTTGAACACCGGGGAGCTGTTTTTT. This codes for CASSVGWALNTGELFF.

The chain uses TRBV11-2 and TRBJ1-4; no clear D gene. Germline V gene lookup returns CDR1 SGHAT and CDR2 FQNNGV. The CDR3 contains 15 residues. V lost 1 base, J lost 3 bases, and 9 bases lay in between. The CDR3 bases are TGTGCCAGCAGCTTAGTATTGACGGCTAATGAAAAACTGTTTTTT. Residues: CASSLVLTANEKLFF.

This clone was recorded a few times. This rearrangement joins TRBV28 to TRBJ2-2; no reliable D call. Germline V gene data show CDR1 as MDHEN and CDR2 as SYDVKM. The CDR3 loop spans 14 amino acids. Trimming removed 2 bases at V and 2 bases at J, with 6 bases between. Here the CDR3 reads CASSLTINTGELFF. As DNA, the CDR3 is TGTGCCAGCAGTTTAACGATTAACACCGGGGAGCTGTTTTTT. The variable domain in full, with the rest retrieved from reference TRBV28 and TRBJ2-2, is DVKVTQSSRYLVKRTGEKVFLECVQDMDHENMFWYRQDPGLGLRLIYFSYDVKMKEKGDIPEGYSVSREKKERFSLILESASTNQTSMYLCASSLTINTGELFFGEGSRLTVL.

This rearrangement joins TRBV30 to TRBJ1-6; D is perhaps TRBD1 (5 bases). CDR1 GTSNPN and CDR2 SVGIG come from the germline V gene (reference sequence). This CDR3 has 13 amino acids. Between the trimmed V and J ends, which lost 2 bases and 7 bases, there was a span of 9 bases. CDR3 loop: CAWSINRNSPLHF. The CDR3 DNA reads TGTGCCTGGAGTATTAACAGGAATTCACCCCTCCACTTT.

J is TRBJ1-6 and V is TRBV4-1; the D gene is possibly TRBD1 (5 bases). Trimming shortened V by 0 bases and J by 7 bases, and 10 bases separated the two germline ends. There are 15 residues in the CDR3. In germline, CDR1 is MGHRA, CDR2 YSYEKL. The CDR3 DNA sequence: TGCGCCAGCAGCCAAGAAGAGACAGAGAATTCACCCCTCCACTTT. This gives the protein CASSQEETENSPLHF.

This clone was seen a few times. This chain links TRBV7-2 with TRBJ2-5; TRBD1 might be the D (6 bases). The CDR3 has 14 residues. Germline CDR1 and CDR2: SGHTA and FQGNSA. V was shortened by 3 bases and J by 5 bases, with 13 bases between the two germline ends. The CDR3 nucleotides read TGTGCCAGCAGCTTCGGCAGGGGCGGTGAGACCCAGTACTTC. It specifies CASSFGRGGETQYF.

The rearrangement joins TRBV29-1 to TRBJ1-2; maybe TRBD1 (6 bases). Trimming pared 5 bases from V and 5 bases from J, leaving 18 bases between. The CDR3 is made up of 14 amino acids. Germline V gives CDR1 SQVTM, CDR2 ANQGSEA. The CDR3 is CSVPRQVEGYGYTF. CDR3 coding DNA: TGCAGCGTTCCCCGACAGGTAGAGGGATATGGCTACACCTTC.

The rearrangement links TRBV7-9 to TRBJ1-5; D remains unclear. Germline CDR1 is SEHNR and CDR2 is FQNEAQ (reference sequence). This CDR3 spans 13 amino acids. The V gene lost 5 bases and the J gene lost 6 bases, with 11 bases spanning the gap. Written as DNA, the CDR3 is TGTGCCAGCAGCCCGGGGAGCCTTCAGCCCCAGCATTTT. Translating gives CASSPGSLQPQHF.

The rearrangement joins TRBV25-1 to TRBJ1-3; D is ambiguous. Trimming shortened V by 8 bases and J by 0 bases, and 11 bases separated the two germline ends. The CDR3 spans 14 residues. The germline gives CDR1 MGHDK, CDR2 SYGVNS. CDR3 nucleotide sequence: TGTGCCAGCGATGACTCATCCTCTGGAAACACCATATATTTT. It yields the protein CASDDSSSGNTIYF. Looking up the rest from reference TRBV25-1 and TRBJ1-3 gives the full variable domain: EADIYQTPRYLVIGTGKKITLECSQTMGHDKMYWYQQDPGMELHLIHYSYGVNSTEKGDLSSESTVSRIRTEHFPLTLESARPSHTSQYLCASDDSSSGNTIYFGEGSWLTVV.

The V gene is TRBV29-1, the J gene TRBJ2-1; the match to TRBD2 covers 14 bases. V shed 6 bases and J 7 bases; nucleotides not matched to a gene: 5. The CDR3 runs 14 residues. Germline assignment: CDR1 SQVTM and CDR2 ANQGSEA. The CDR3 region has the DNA TGCAGCGTGGGCCGACTAGCGGGGGGGAATGAGCAGTTCTTC. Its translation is CSVGRLAGGNEQFF.

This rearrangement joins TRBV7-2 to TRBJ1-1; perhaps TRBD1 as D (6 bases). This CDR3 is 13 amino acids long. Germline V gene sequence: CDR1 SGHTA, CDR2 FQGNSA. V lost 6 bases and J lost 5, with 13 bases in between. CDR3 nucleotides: TGTGCCAGCAGACCAGGGGTTTCGACTGAAGCTTTCTTT. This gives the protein CASRPGVSTEAFF.